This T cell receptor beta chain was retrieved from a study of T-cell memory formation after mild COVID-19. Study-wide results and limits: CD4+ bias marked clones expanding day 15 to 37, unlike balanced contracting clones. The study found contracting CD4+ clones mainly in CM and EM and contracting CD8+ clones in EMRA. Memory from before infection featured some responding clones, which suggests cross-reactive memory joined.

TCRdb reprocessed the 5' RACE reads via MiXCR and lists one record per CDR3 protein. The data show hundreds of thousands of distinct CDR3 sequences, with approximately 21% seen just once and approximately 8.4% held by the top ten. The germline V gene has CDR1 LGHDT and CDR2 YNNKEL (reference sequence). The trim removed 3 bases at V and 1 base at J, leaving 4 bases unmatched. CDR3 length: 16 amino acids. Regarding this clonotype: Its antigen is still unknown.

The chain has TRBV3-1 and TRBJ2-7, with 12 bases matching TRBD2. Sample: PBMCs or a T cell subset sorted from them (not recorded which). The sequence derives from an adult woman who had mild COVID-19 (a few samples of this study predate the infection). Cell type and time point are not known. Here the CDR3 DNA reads TGTGCCAGCAGCCAGGGGACTAGCGGGCTATCCTACGAGCAGTACTTC. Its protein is CASSQGTSGLSYEQYF.